This T cell receptor beta chain was identified in a study of blood T cell repertoires in COVID-19. Study-wide background: T cells, B-cell-depleted T cells, or PBMCs supplied cDNA or gDNA.

This CDR3 has 14 residues. Germline CDR1 MNHEY, CDR2 SMNVEV (reference sequence). V lost 5 bases, J lost 7 bases, and 17 bases lay in between. Repertoires were generated with immunoSEQ multiplex PCR, while TCRdb's copy carries only in-frame clones and drops some. The repertoire holds tens of thousands of clones, with approximately 86% as singletons. The clonotype comes from a man in his fifties or sixties with acute or convalescent COVID-19. Sequenced input: peripheral blood. The chain links TRBV27 to TRBJ1-1; D is unclear. The CDR3 here is CASSPQRPRGEAFF. In DNA, the CDR3 is TGTGCCAGCAGTCCCCAGAGGCCCCGGGGTGAAGCTTTCTTT.